This entry lists 30 T cell receptor beta chains sequenced from one sample in a study of cytomegalovirus exposure and HLA in healthy donors. Method: immunoSEQ multiplex PCR; TCRdb's copy keeps in-frame clones and lacks some. Of some 140,000 clones in the sample, 80% to 90% were seen once. Sequencing was carried out using PBMCs. The receptors derive from a man aged 18-30 years in good health and CMV-seropositive.

V usage is TRBV11-2 and J usage is TRBJ2-3; 9 nucleotides match TRBD2. Germline lookup yields CDR1 SGHAT and CDR2 FQNNGV. CDR3 size: 16 residues. Trimming took 4 bases from V and 6 from J; bases not matched to a gene: 11. The CDR3 DNA sequence: TGTGCCAGCAGCTCAGCGGCGGGACTAGCTTCTGATACGCAGTATTTT. As protein: CASSSAAGLASDTQYF.

V is TRBV28 and J is TRBJ2-1; possibly TRBD2 for D (6 bases). Trimming pared 7 bases from V and 8 bases from J, leaving 24 bases between. This CDR3 region has 16 residues. Germline lookup yields CDR1 MDHEN and CDR2 SYDVKM. Here the CDR3 reads CASIETLGGRIYEQFF. For the CDR3, the DNA is TGTGCCAGCATAGAGACCCTCGGAGGGAGGATCTATGAGCAGTTCTTC.

The rearrangement links TRBV19 to TRBJ2-3; 8 bases match TRBD2. This CDR3 spans 14 amino acids. CDR1 is LNHDA and CDR2 is SQIVND in the germline V gene (reference sequence). V gave up 7 bases and J gave up 2 bases; unmatched junction bases: 5. The CDR3 is CASTLAGLTDTQYF. DNA for the CDR3: TGTGCCAGTACCTTAGCGGGGCTCACAGATACGCAGTATTTT. The entire variable domain, with the rest obtained from reference TRBV19 and TRBJ2-3, is as follows: DGGITQSPKYLFRKEGQNVTLSCEQNLNHDAMYWYRQDPGQGLRLIYYSQIVNDFQKGDIAEGYSVSREKKESFPLTVTSAQKNPTAFYLCASTLAGLTDTQYFGPGTRLTVL.

There are a few counts of this clone. The chain recombines TRBV11-2 with TRBJ1-2; no reliable D call. The V gene lost 1 base and the J gene lost 8 bases, with 5 bases spanning the gap. The V gene's germline CDR1 is SGHAT and CDR2 FQNNGV. CDR3 length: 11 residues. CDR3 amino acids: CASSLVEGYTF. For the CDR3, the DNA is TGTGCCAGCAGCTTAGTGGAGGGCTACACCTTC.

The chain has TRBV18 and TRBJ2-3; 7 nucleotides match TRBD2. This CDR3 contains 16 residues. Losses at the gene ends were 2 bases for V and 0 bases for J; bases not matched to a gene: 5. Per germline, CDR1 KGHSH and CDR2 LQKENI. The CDR3 bases are TGTGCCAGCTCACCAATGGCGGGAGCTAGCACAGATACGCAGTATTTT. Translated: CASSPMAGASTDTQYF.

The rearrangement joins TRBV6-1 to TRBJ1-4; D is unresolved. The V and J ends lost 4 bases and 5 bases respectively, with 8 bases between them. The germline CDR1 and CDR2 sequences are MNHNS and SASEGT. The CDR3 covers 13 residues. The CDR3 nucleotides read TGTGCCAGCAGTGGGCAATTGAATGAAAAACTGTTTTTT. Protein: CASSGQLNEKLFF.

The V and J genes are TRBV4-1 and TRBJ2-1; 7 positions agree with TRBD2. Germline values: CDR1 MGHRA, CDR2 YSYEKL. The CDR3 covers 16 residues. Trimming at V came to 1 base and at J to 3 bases, leaving 6 bases not matched to a gene. The chain's CDR3 is CASSQGGLAVYNEQFF. For the CDR3, the DNA is TGCGCCAGCAGCCAAGGAGGCCTAGCGGTCTACAATGAGCAGTTCTTC.

The V call is TRBV15, the J call TRBJ1-1, with D possibly matching TRBD1 (5 bases). V was clipped by 0 bases and J by 4 bases, with 15 bases between them. Germline lookup yields CDR1 LNHNV and CDR2 YYDKDF (reference sequence). This CDR3 has 16 residues. CDR3 in amino acids: CATSRDPAGRGTEAFF. CDR3 sequence (DNA): TGTGCCACCAGCAGAGATCCGGCAGGGAGGGGCACTGAAGCTTTCTTT.

The rearrangement uses TRBV27 and TRBJ2-1; 7 bases are a match to TRBD1. V was pared by 4 bases and J by 7 bases, with 10 bases of the junction left unmatched. The CDR3 totals 15 residues. Germline values: CDR1 MNHEY, CDR2 SMNVEV (reference sequence). Here the CDR3 DNA reads TGTGCCAGCAGTTACAACCAGGGGGTAAGAAATGAGCAGTTCTTC. This gives the protein CASSYNQGVRNEQFF.

V gene TRBV9 combines with J gene TRBJ2-5; 7 nucleotides align to TRBD1. V dropped 3 bases and J dropped 1; count of bases not matched to a gene: 12. This CDR3 spans 17 amino acids. CDR1 SGDLS and CDR2 YYNGEE come from the germline V gene. Written as DNA, the CDR3 is TGTGCCAGCAGCGAGACCTGGGGCAGGGGGTTCCAAGAGACCCAGTACTTC. Translated, it gives CASSETWGRGFQETQYF.

The chain couples TRBV30 to TRBJ1-2; 10 bases agree with TRBD1. The CDR3 sequence is 18 residues long. Germline CDR1 reads GTSNPN; CDR2 reads SVGIG (reference sequence). The V segment lost 0 bases and the J segment 0 bases; nucleotides outside the gene matches: 10. The CDR3 nucleotides read TGTGCCTGGAGTGTCACGGGACAGGGGAGGGGAGCTAACTATGGCTACACCTTC. This sequence encodes CAWSVTGQGRGANYGYTF.

The rearrangement joins TRBV2 to TRBJ2-4; TRBD1 agrees at 7 bases. J gave up 0 bases and V 6 bases, and 8 bases lay outside the gene matches. CDR1 is SNHLY and CDR2 is FYNNEI in the germline V gene. There are 16 residues in the CDR3. The CDR3 here is CASRGRTGIAKNIQYF. DNA for the CDR3: TGTGCCAGCAGGGGCAGGACAGGCATAGCCAAAAACATTCAGTACTTC.

The CDR3 region has the DNA TGTGCCAGCAGCCCCGTTCCCCCCTACGAGCAGTACTTC. It is translated as CASSPVPPYEQYF. The J gene is TRBJ2-7, the V gene TRBV5-8; the D is unclear. V dropped 4 bases and J dropped 2 bases, with 10 bases sitting between them. The germline V gene has CDR1 SGHTS and CDR2 YDEGEE. The CDR3 has 13 residues.

The chain combines TRBV7-6 with TRBJ2-2; the D gene is possibly TRBD2 (6 bases). The CDR3 has 15 amino acids. In germline, CDR1 is SGHVS, CDR2 FNYEAQ. V was shortened by 2 bases and J by 1 base, with 8 bases between the two germline ends. Here the CDR3 DNA reads TGTGCCAGCAGCTTATCGCGGGGGAACACCGGGGAGCTGTTTTTT. Its translation is CASSLSRGNTGELFF.

CDR3 nucleotides: TGTGCCAGCAGCGCTACCGGGACAGCAACCTACGAGCAGTACTTC. Its protein is CASSATGTATYEQYF. This chain links TRBV9 with TRBJ2-7; 7 nucleotides line up with TRBD1. Germline assignment: CDR1 SGDLS and CDR2 YYNGEE. Trimming cost V 3 bases and J 2 bases; bases outside gene matches: 8. The CDR3 spans 15 residues.

The rearrangement links TRBV7-2 to TRBJ1-2; D is unresolved. Germline CDR1 SGHTA, CDR2 FQGNSA. This CDR3 comprises 15 residues. Trimming left V 4 bases short and J 2 bases short, with 14 bases between. CDR3 sequence: CASSSREGANYGYTF. DNA for the CDR3: TGTGCCAGCAGCTCCCGGGAGGGAGCGAACTATGGCTACACCTTC.

This rearrangement joins TRBV21-1 to TRBJ2-1; TRBD2, the table's D call, was not compared with the DNA. TRBV21-1 corresponds to a pseudogene. The length of the CDR3 is 12 residues. As DNA, the CDR3 is TGTGCCAGCAGCTCTCTAACCAATGAGCAGTTCTTC. Its protein is CASSSLTNEQFF.

The chain employs TRBV7-8 and TRBJ2-2, with D maybe TRBD2 (5 bases). Trimming took off 0 bases at V and 0 bases at J, with 14 bases between the two ends. From germline, CDR1 is SGHVS and CDR2 FQNEAQ. This CDR3 region has 18 residues. CDR3 in DNA: TGTGCCAGCAGCTTAGCCGGGAATGGCGATTCGAACACCGGGGAGCTGTTTTTT. Translation: CASSLAGNGDSNTGELFF. The full variable domain, in which reference TRBV7-8 and TRBJ2-2 provide the parts outside the CDR3, is GAGVSQSPRYKVAKRGQDVALRCDPISGHVSLFWYQQALGQGPEFLTYFQNEAQLDKSGLPSDRFFAERPEGSVSTLKIQRTQQEDSAVYLCASSLAGNGDSNTGELFFGEGSRLTVL.

This clone has only a few counts. The chain has TRBV7-9 and TRBJ2-6, with TRBD1 matching over 7 bases. The CDR3 contains 16 residues. Germline CDR1 SEHNR, CDR2 FQNEAQ (reference sequence). With V trimmed by 5 bases and J by 2 bases, 6 bases remained unmatched. CDR3 sequence reads: CASSRADRAGANVLTF. In DNA, the CDR3 is TGTGCCAGCAGCCGAGCCGACAGGGCTGGGGCCAACGTCCTGACTTTC.

This sequence joins TRBV19 and TRBJ2-7; 7 positions match TRBD2. V was clipped by 3 bases and J by 2 bases; unmatched bases: 10. This CDR3 has 16 amino acids. Germline V gene lookup returns CDR1 LNHDA and CDR2 SQIVND (reference sequence). DNA for the CDR3: TGTGCCAGTAGTATGGGCGAGCGGGGCACACCCTACGAGCAGTACTTC. It yields the protein CASSMGERGTPYEQYF.

The V and J genes are TRBV4-2 and TRBJ2-1; no reliable D call. The germline CDR1 and CDR2 sequences are LGHNA and YNFKEQ. The CDR3 length is 12 residues. V was trimmed by 0 bases and J by 8 bases, leaving 5 bases between them. For the CDR3, the DNA is TGTGCCAGCAGCCAAGATATCCATGAGCAGTTCTTC. Translated: CASSQDIHEQFF.

The CDR3 here is CASSVTGFTDTQYF. CDR3 DNA sequence: TGTGCCAGCAGCGTGACAGGGTTCACAGATACGCAGTATTTT. V usage is TRBV5-4 and J usage is TRBJ2-3, with 7 bases lining up with TRBD1. Per the germline V gene, CDR1 is SGHNT and CDR2 is YYREEE (reference sequence). Trimming at V came to 4 bases and at J to 2 bases, leaving 4 bases not matched to a gene. CDR3 length: 14 residues.

The chain uses TRBV7-6 and TRBJ2-3; 11 nucleotides align to TRBD2. The CDR3 length is 16 residues. Germline V gives CDR1 SGHVS, CDR2 FNYEAQ. J lost 5 bases, V lost 4 bases, and 8 bases had no gene match. CDR3 region: CASSYGTSGRVDTQYF. Here the CDR3 DNA reads TGTGCCAGCAGCTACGGGACTAGCGGTCGTGTAGATACGCAGTATTTT.

This clone was observed a single time. This rearrangement joins TRBV4-2 to TRBJ2-7, with 10 bases identical to TRBD2. V shed 2 bases and J 5 bases; nucleotides not matched to a gene: 12. Per the germline V gene, CDR1 is LGHNA and CDR2 is YNFKEQ. CDR3 size: 17 residues. CDR3: CASSQPSGAGGPHEQYF. In DNA, the CDR3 is TGTGCCAGCAGCCAACCATCAGGAGCGGGAGGGCCCCACGAGCAGTACTTC.

V gene TRBV9 combines with J gene TRBJ1-5; D not certain. The germline V gene has CDR1 SGDLS and CDR2 YYNGEE. The CDR3 spans 15 residues. The V and J ends lost 0 bases and 3 bases respectively, with 10 bases between them. The chain's CDR3 is CASSVGGSDNQPQHF. CDR3 DNA: TGTGCCAGCAGCGTAGGAGGTAGTGACAATCAGCCCCAGCATTTT.

This clone was counted once. This chain connects TRBV9 to TRBJ2-5; TRBD2 matches at 8 bases. V was pared by 4 bases and J by 5 bases, with 16 bases of the junction left unmatched. The CDR3 sequence is 17 residues long. Germline V lookup: CDR1 SGDLS, CDR2 YYNGEE. The CDR3 DNA sequence: TGTGCCAGCAGCCCTCAGTTGGGGACTAGTTTCGGTGAGACCCAGTACTTC. This encodes CASSPQLGTSFGETQYF.

The CDR3 loop reads CASSRTSGTGETQYF. For the CDR3, the DNA is TGTGCCAGCAGCCGGACTAGCGGGACGGGGGAGACCCAGTACTTC. This chain joins TRBV28 and TRBJ2-5; 12 nucleotides match TRBD2. CDR3 length equals 15 residues. The V segment lost 6 bases and the J segment 5 bases; nucleotides outside the gene matches: 7. Germline V lookup: CDR1 MDHEN, CDR2 SYDVKM. The full variable domain, its missing parts supplied by reference TRBV28 and TRBJ2-5, is DVKVTQSSRYLVKRTGEKVFLECVQDMDHENMFWYRQDPGLGLRLIYFSYDVKMKEKGDIPEGYSVSREKKERFSLILESASTNQTSMYLCASSRTSGTGETQYFGPGTRLLVL.

A remark on this clone: This specimen includes other DNA sequences encoding the same CDR3. CDR3 DNA: TGTGCCAGCAGTTCCGCCGGGACAGCTAATGAAAAACTGTTTTTT. Amino acid sequence: CASSSAGTANEKLFF. This chain joins TRBV6-5 and TRBJ1-4, with 7 bases matching TRBD1. CDR1 is MNHEY and CDR2 is SVGAGI in the germline V gene. V shed 4 bases, J shed 3 bases, and the junction held 5 bases outside the gene matches. This CDR3 has 15 amino acids.

This clone came up many times. CDR3 DNA sequence: TGCGCCAGCAGCCACGGGACAGCCAACTATGGCTACACCTTC. Its protein product is CASSHGTANYGYTF. The chain has TRBV5-1 and TRBJ1-2; 7 positions match TRBD1. The CDR3 is 14 amino acids. After removal of 4 bases from V and 2 bases from J, the junction contained 5 bases not matched to a gene. Germline assignment: CDR1 SGHRS and CDR2 YFSETQ.

This rearrangement joins TRBV6-5 to TRBJ1-1; 10 positions match TRBD1. This CDR3 spans 14 amino acids. V shed 4 bases and J 11 bases; nucleotides not matched to a gene: 10. The germline V gene has CDR1 MNHEY and CDR2 SVGAGI. The CDR3: CASSFGDRGPGAFF. CDR3 coding DNA: TGTGCCAGCAGTTTCGGGGACAGGGGTCCTGGCGCTTTCTTT.